A selection of T cell receptor beta chains follows, all from one sample in a study of T cell repertoires in cytomegalovirus infection. These receptors have no known antigen. Via MiXCR, TCRdb re-called the reads, giving one row per CDR3 protein. The sample has about 700,000 distinct CDR3 sequences; about 30% are singletons. The input for sequencing was cultured PBMCs, taken from culture after CMV antigen stimulation. All receptors derive from a human donor in good health (CMV status not recorded). Some clones in this sample may be carry-over from other donors' samples. The CDR3 runs from the conserved cysteine through the conserved F or W. A D gene is named only where the DNA matches it firmly. Part of the rows lack a size; the others show once, few, many or a class for expanded clones.

J	D	size	V	DNA	CDR3
TRBJ1-6	NA	NA	TRBV20-1	TGCAGTGCCAGAGCCGGGACGGCCCTTTCACCCCTCCACTTT	CSARAGTALSPLHF
TRBJ1-5	TRBD1	NA	TRBV20-1	TGCAGTGCTAGAGGGACAGGGGCGATAAGCAATCAGCCCCAGCATTTT	CSARGTGAISNQPQHF
TRBJ2-7	NA	few	TRBV7-2	TGTGCCAGCAGCCCCCAAAGATACGAGCAGTACTTC	CASSPQRYEQYF
TRBJ2-7	TRBD1	few	TRBV7-6	TGTGCCAGCAGCAGAGGGACAGGGACTCACGAGCAGTACTTC	CASSRGTGTHEQYF
TRBJ1-1	TRBD1	few	TRBV5-1	TGCGCCAGCAGCTCAGGACAGGGGGCGGCCAAAGCTTTCTTT	CASSSGQGAAKAFF
TRBJ2-2	TRBD2	few	TRBV4-3	TGCGCCAGCAGCCAAGATATGAGACTAGCGGACACCGGGGAGCTGTTTTTT	CASSQDMRLADTGELFF
TRBJ2-5	TRBD1	many	TRBV7-6	TGTGCCAGCAGCTATACTCAGGGGGCCGGGGAGACCCAGTACTTC	CASSYTQGAGETQYF
TRBJ2-3	NA	many	TRBV7-2	TGTGCCAGCAGCCCCCTCTACACAGATACGCAGTATTTT	CASSPLYTDTQYF
TRBJ1-5	TRBD1	NA	TRBV20-1	TGCAGTGCTAGTAGGGGACAGGGACCCAAGCAGCCCCAGCATTTT	CSASRGQGPKQPQHF
TRBJ1-5	NA	NA	TRBV19	TGTGCCAGTACCCTTAGGCGGGGCTCGGATCAGCCCCAGCATTTT	CASTLRRGSDQPQHF
TRBJ1-6	NA	NA	TRBV6-5	TGTGCCAGCAGCCACACAGCAGGCTTCAATTCACCCCTCCACTTT	CASSHTAGFNSPLHF
TRBJ2-2	NA	few	TRBV27	TGTGCCAGCAGGGCCCGAGTACTGAACACCGGGGAGCTGTTTTTT	CASRARVLNTGELFF
TRBJ1-1	TRBD1	NA	TRBV14	TGTGCCAGCAGCCAACGCCCGGACAGGGCTACTGAAGCTTTCTTT	CASSQRPDRATEAFF
TRBJ2-5	NA	many	TRBV7-2	TGTGCCAGCAGCTTTGGTCCGGGGCAAGAGACCCAGTACTTC	CASSFGPGQETQYF
TRBJ2-5	NA	NA	TRBV28	TGTGCCAGCAGCCGCGCCCCCCCCGTGATACGTGGGACCCAGTACTTC	CASSRAPPVIRGTQYF
TRBJ1-6	NA	NA	TRBV6-8	TGTGCCAGCAGAACCGCAGGGTCGGGTTCACCCCTCCACTTT	CASRTAGSGSPLHF
TRBJ2-1	TRBD2	few	TRBV7-2	TGTGCCAGCAGCATAACTAGCGGGAGTGCCAATGAGCAGTTCTTC	CASSITSGSANEQFF
TRBJ2-2	TRBD1	few	TRBV7-6	TGTGCCAGCAGCCCCACAGGGGACACCGGGGAGCTGTTTTTT	CASSPTGDTGELFF
TRBJ1-4	NA	NA	TRBV5-4	TGTGCCAGCAGCCGAACCGGACAGAATAATGAAAAACTGTTTTTT	CASSRTGQNNEKLFF
TRBJ1-6	NA	NA	TRBV7-6	TGTGCCAGCAGCATCACAGGGAAGGATTCACCCCTCCACTTT	CASSITGKDSPLHF
TRBJ2-4	NA	NA	TRBV6-1	TGTGCCAGCAGTTCCCCAGAAAACATTCAGTACTTC	CASSSPENIQYF
TRBJ2-5	NA	few	TRBV4-1	TGCGCCAGCAGCCAAGCGGGGTACCAAGAGACCCAGTACTTC	CASSQAGYQETQYF
TRBJ1-1	NA	NA	TRBV11-2	TGTGCCAGCAGCCCTGGGGTCCTGAACACTGAAGCTTTCTTT	CASSPGVLNTEAFF
TRBJ2-2	NA	NA	TRBV20-1	TGCAGTGCTAGAGGTTTTTGGGACAAGAACACCGGGGAGCTGTTTTTT	CSARGFWDKNTGELFF
TRBJ2-5	NA	NA	TRBV12-5	TGTGCTAGTGGACCCCGTCCTCAGGAGACCCAGTACTTC	CASGPRPQETQYF
TRBJ1-1	NA	few	TRBV12-5	TGTGCTAGTGGTTTGGTACTAGGGGGGGGCCAAGGGACTGAAGCTTTCTTT	CASGLVLGGGQGTEAFF
TRBJ1-6	NA	NA	TRBV6-6	TGTGCCAGCAGATTCCTCGGGAATTCACCCCTCCACTTT	CASRFLGNSPLHF
TRBJ1-1	TRBD1	few	TRBV6-1	TGTGCCAGTACGGGACAGGGGGCCTCTGAAGCTTTCTTT	CASTGQGASEAFF
TRBJ2-3	NA	few	TRBV11-2	TGTGCCAGCAGCCAAAGCGGGCCCCACACAGATACGCAGTATTTT	CASSQSGPHTDTQYF
TRBJ1-1	TRBD1	few	TRBV7-2	TGTGCCAGCAGCTTCGAGGGACAGGCTAAAGCTTTCTTT	CASSFEGQAKAFF
TRBJ2-2	TRBD2	NA	TRBV7-8	TGTGCCAGCAGGGAAACGGGGGGGGTGACCGGGGAGCTGTTTTTT	CASRETGGVTGELFF
TRBJ2-7	TRBD1	many	TRBV7-6	TGTGCCAGCAGCGTGAGACAGGGAAGCGACGAGCAGTACTTC	CASSVRQGSDEQYF
TRBJ2-3	TRBD1	once	TRBV20-1	TGCAGTGCGTCGACAGGGTTCACAGATACGCAGTATTTT	CSASTGFTDTQYF
TRBJ2-7	NA	few	TRBV7-8	TGTGCCAGCAGCTTAGGACAGCGCACAAGGCAGTACTTC	CASSLGQRTRQYF
TRBJ1-6	NA	few	TRBV6-1	TGTGCCAGCAGCTACGGGACGGTATATAATTCACCCCTCCACTTT	CASSYGTVYNSPLHF